This T cell receptor beta chain was captured by sequencing in a study of radiation and T cells in renal cell carcinoma (dated by TCRdb to 2020 to 2022). For context, the study as a whole: A total of 53 samples underwent TCR beta sequencing, made up of about 25 tumors and some 27 peripheral blood samples. The final blood draw took place at 4 weeks after radiation, the same time as nephrectomy. In the approximately 57 samples combined, some 4,000,000 unique CDR3 nucleotide sequences were found, encoding 2,658,974 unique CDR3 amino acid sequences.

TCR beta libraries were generated from genomic DNA with the immunoSEQ kit, following the manufacturer's recommendations. To prepare libraries, a first multiplex PCR with proprietary primers was run, followed by a second PCR that added unique barcodes, and a bead cleanup was done after each round. A kit-provided positive control reaction and a negative control reaction were included in every sample batch. The final libraries were assessed on an Agilent 4200 TapeStation D1000 ScreenTape, pooled by volume, and quantified by qPCR. Sequencing was performed on an Illumina NextSeq500 using a MidOutput 150-cycle cartridge, with 156 Read1 cycles, 15 Index1 cycles, and the kit custom primers. The pooled library was loaded at 0.75 to 1 pM, with a 20% PhiX control spiked in. The original methods were these. The vendor-processed data were analyzed in R, and a clonotype was defined as all T cells that share the same CDR3 nucleotide sequence. For clone abundance analyses, frequencies were normalized to the 10,000 most abundant clones per sample. Before analysis, public T cell clones were removed, and these numbered fewer than six per sample on average. A difference in abundance of at least 32-fold between compartments was used to define tumor-enriched and baseline blood-enriched clonotypes. A beta-binomial differential abundance model was used to identify clonotypes that were expanded or contracted between blood time points. Tumor-blood repertoire similarity was measured with the Baroni-Urbani and Buser coefficient, and groups were compared using two-tailed Wilcoxon tests in R. The table was pulled from immuneACCESS by TCRdb, which kept in-frame rearrangements only. Such tables lose some clones; where checked, under half of the loss comes from unresolved V genes, and the rest has no known cause. That table gives V, J and clone size, and the DNA gave D and trimming. In this sample the table shows around 99,000 clones, about 79% of which occur a single time. In total, the top ten clones hold about 7.2% of the sample.

In regard to this clone: Its antigen remains unidentified. No quality values exist for individual bases; no much larger clone is one base distant.

What the study reported, not specific to this receptor: Top tumor clonotypes rose in blood from baseline to 2 weeks post-radiation, then contracted by 4 weeks, suggesting transient expansion of tumor-resident clones. Because pretreatment tumor biopsies were not available, the baseline intratumoral presence of clonotypes could not be determined. Changes in the blood repertoire were not tracked past 4 weeks after treatment. With a single-armed trial design, the study had no way to address how radiation dose or scheduling affects the TCR repertoire.

In the paper's terms, the time point label means: blood 4 weeks post-SBRT, at nephrectomy. The treatment or condition label corresponds to: 15 Gy SBRT to primary tumor, nephrectomy 4 weeks later. Samples were obtained from a clinical trial, in which 15 Gy stereotactic body radiation therapy was delivered to primary renal cell carcinomas and nephrectomy was performed 4 weeks later. To follow tumor-enriched clonotypes, peripheral blood was collected serially from radiation-treated patients at baseline and again at 2 weeks and 4 weeks after SBRT. All patients had renal cell carcinoma with clear cell pathology. Genomic DNA for TCR sequencing was prepared using the QIAamp DNA Blood Mini Kit (Qiagen). The analyses included just those samples that passed every quality control check. The germline V gene (reference sequence) sets CDR1 to LNHDA and CDR2 to SQIVND. The cysteine opens and the phenylalanine closes a CDR3 of 13 amino acids. CDR3 DNA only is kept here, 39 bases in frame from base 1. V drops 6 bases and J drops 1 base, leaving 9 bases in between.

The receptor comes from a man aged 60 to 69 with renal cell carcinoma. The rearrangement joined TRBV19 to TRBJ1-1; too little of a D gene remains to name it. The sequencing here drew on blood, taken from a patient whose treatment included radiotherapy and nephrectomy. CDR3 region: CASSFRGNTEAFF. The sequenced DNA is TGTGCCAGTAGCTTTCGGGGGAACACTGAAGCTTTCTTT.